The 26 T cell receptor beta chains below were found in one sample sequenced in a study of OX40 agonist ivuxolimab in advanced cancers. Method: immunoSEQ multiplex PCR; TCRdb's copy keeps in-frame clones and lacks some. The table shows roughly 140,000 clones, with 85% to 95% occurring only once. The sequenced sample was CD4+ or CD8+ T cells sorted from blood, obtained in a trial of the OX40 agonist ivuxolimab. Receptor source: an adult with an advanced solid tumor such as melanoma, head and neck, liver or kidney cancer.

The genes are TRBV7-2 and TRBJ2-3, with TRBD2 identical over 8 bases. The CDR3 is 15 residues long. The trim removed 1 base at V and 0 bases at J, leaving 0 bases unmatched. From germline, CDR1 is SGHTA and CDR2 FQGNSA. The CDR3 nucleotides are TGTGCCAGCAGCTTAGAGCGGGGGAGCACAGATACGCAGTATTTT. Protein sequence: CASSLERGSTDTQYF.

J is TRBJ2-3 and V is TRBV5-1, with 8 bases fitting TRBD1. Germline CDR1 is SGHRS and CDR2 is YFSETQ. V trimming: 4 bases; J trimming: 1 base; junction bases outside the gene matches: 8. CDR3 length: 16 amino acids. The DNA for the CDR3 is TGCGCCAGCAGCGCCTCCGCGGGACAGGGCACAGATACGCAGTATTTT. This codes for CASSASAGQGTDTQYF.

This clone occurred once. The V gene is TRBV19, the J gene TRBJ2-4, with a possible D match to TRBD2 (5 bases). V gave up 3 bases and J gave up 5 bases, with 14 bases separating them. The CDR3 runs 15 residues. Per germline, CDR1 LNHDA and CDR2 SQIVND (reference sequence). The CDR3 DNA follows: TGTGCCAGTAGTATTAGAGAGGGTCCTGAAAACATTCAGTACTTC. Encoded protein: CASSIREGPENIQYF.

The rearrangement links TRBV10-2 to TRBJ1-1; 7 nucleotides line up with TRBD1. Per germline, CDR1 WSHSY and CDR2 SAAADI. The CDR3 loop spans 14 amino acids. After removal of 8 bases from V and 6 bases from J, the junction contained 12 bases not matched to a gene. The CDR3 sequence: CASGHIQGTAEAFF. Here the CDR3 DNA reads TGCGCCAGCGGCCATATACAGGGGACCGCTGAAGCTTTCTTT.

V gene TRBV11-1 combines with J gene TRBJ2-3; 8 bases fit TRBD1. CDR3 length: 14 amino acids. Germline V gene sequence: CDR1 SGHAT, CDR2 FQDESV (reference sequence). The junction had 2 bases not matched to a gene; V was cut back by 1 base and J by 5 bases. CDR3 residues: CASSLGQGKDTQYF. CDR3 nucleotides: TGTGCCAGCAGCTTAGGACAGGGGAAAGATACGCAGTATTTT.

This rearrangement joins TRBV5-1 to TRBJ2-7, with unresolved D. The CDR3 covers 15 residues. Germline V gene sequence: CDR1 SGHRS, CDR2 YFSETQ. The V gene lost 3 bases and the J gene lost 0 bases, with 13 bases spanning the gap. The CDR3 spells CASSWSGASSYEQYF. The CDR3 nucleotides are TGCGCCAGCAGCTGGTCAGGTGCTAGCTCCTACGAGCAGTACTTC.

On this clone itself: Other DNA sequences in this sample translate to the same CDR3. The chain recombines TRBV11-2 with TRBJ1-2; D is possibly TRBD1 (5 bases). CDR1 is SGHAT, CDR2 FQNNGV, per germline. The CDR3 is 14 residues long. Trimming removed 3 bases at V and 0 bases at J, with 8 bases between. CDR3 sequence: CASSFATANYGYTF. Here the CDR3 DNA reads TGTGCCAGCAGCTTTGCGACAGCTAACTATGGCTACACCTTC.

CDR3 DNA: TGTGCCAGCAGTGAAGAGGTATCCACTGAAGCTTTCTTT. It is translated as CASSEEVSTEAFF. This sequence joins TRBV2 and TRBJ1-1; no definite D call. With 1 base removed from V and 4 bases from J, the gap between germline ends came to 7 bases. The germline V gene encodes CDR1 SNHLY and CDR2 FYNNEI. The CDR3 has 13 residues.

The chain has TRBV10-1 and TRBJ2-4; 8 nucleotides match TRBD1. Trimming cost V 10 bases and J 0 bases; bases outside gene matches: 14. This CDR3 is 17 amino acids long. Germline V gene data show CDR1 as WNHNN and CDR2 as SYGVQD (reference sequence). This CDR3 is CANLVQGDHRAKNIQYF. In DNA form, the CDR3 reads TGCGCCAACCTAGTACAGGGGGATCACAGAGCCAAAAACATTCAGTACTTC.

The sample holds a few counts of this clone. CDR3 loop: CASSDEGSRTGELFF. The CDR3, as DNA: TGTGCCAGCAGTGACGAAGGGAGTCGCACCGGGGAGCTGTTTTTT. This chain joins TRBV2 and TRBJ2-2; D perhaps matches TRBD2 (5 bases). In germline, CDR1 is SNHLY, CDR2 FYNNEI. This CDR3 contains 15 residues. Trimming cost V 3 bases and J 4 bases, with 12 bases left between them.

This rearrangement joins TRBV28 to TRBJ1-1, with 7 bases that match TRBD1. Germline V gives CDR1 MDHEN, CDR2 SYDVKM. The CDR3 has 14 amino acids. V dropped 5 bases and J dropped 1; count of bases not matched to a gene: 4. DNA for the CDR3: TGTGCCAGCAGTCCTCGGGACAGGAACACTGAAGCTTTCTTT. Translated: CASSPRDRNTEAFF.

V and J are TRBV5-4 and TRBJ2-1, with 7 positions matching TRBD2. The V gene's germline CDR1 is SGHNT and CDR2 YYREEE (reference sequence). With 3 bases clipped from V and 7 bases from J, the junction kept 10 bases outside the gene matches. CDR3 length: 15 amino acids. CDR3 loop: CASSSAGTTRNEQFF. The DNA for the CDR3 is TGTGCCAGCAGCTCCGCAGGGACTACTAGGAATGAGCAGTTCTTC.

The V call is TRBV18, the J call TRBJ1-1, with a possible D match to TRBD1 (6 bases). CDR1 KGHSH and CDR2 LQKENI come from the germline V gene. This CDR3 comprises 14 residues. V shed 3 bases and J shed 1 base, with 9 bases lying between them. CDR3 loop: CASSPEDRNTEAFF. The CDR3 DNA reads as TGTGCCAGCTCACCCGAGGACAGGAACACTGAAGCTTTCTTT.

The V gene is TRBV12-2, the J gene TRBJ2-2; TRBD2, as called in the table, went unchecked against the DNA. TRBV12-2 is classified as a pseudogene. The CDR3 has 18 residues. In DNA, the CDR3 is TGTGCAAGTCGCCCCGGGTTAGCGGGATACTCCGACACCGGGGAGCTGTTTTTT. Translation gives CASRPGLAGYSDTGELFF.

The chain is built from TRBV6-5 and TRBJ2-1; 15 bases fit TRBD2. The germline V gene has CDR1 MNHEY and CDR2 SVGAGI. There are 16 residues in the CDR3. With V trimmed by 4 bases and J by 8 bases, 6 bases remained unmatched. CDR3 protein: CASSSGLAGGSHEQFF. The CDR3 DNA sequence: TGTGCCAGCAGTTCGGGACTAGCGGGAGGTTCCCATGAGCAGTTCTTC.

Turning to this clone: Germline and junction disagree at one end, which may indicate a read error. The rearrangement joins TRBV7-9 to TRBJ2-3; D gene uncertain. This CDR3 is 12 amino acids long. Germline lookup yields CDR1 SEHNR and CDR2 FQNEAQ (reference sequence). The CDR3 DNA reads as TGTGCCAGCAGTTTAGGGTGGGATACGCAGTATTTT. As protein: CASSLGWDTQYF.

The rearrangement links TRBV19 to TRBJ1-1; 7 bases align to TRBD1. The germline V gene encodes CDR1 LNHDA and CDR2 SQIVND (reference sequence). V lost 5 bases and J lost 2; bases outside the gene matches: 5. CDR3 length: 14 amino acids. The CDR3 DNA reads as TGTGCCAGTAGTCCGACAGGGTTAAACACTGAAGCTTTCTTT. Its translation is CASSPTGLNTEAFF.

This chain connects TRBV2 to TRBJ1-2; D gene unclear. The V gene lost 8 bases and the J gene lost 9 bases, with 4 bases spanning the gap. The CDR3 is 8 amino acids. Germline V gene lookup returns CDR1 SNHLY and CDR2 FYNNEI. CDR3 sequence: CASGSYTF. The CDR3 DNA sequence: TGTGCCAGCGGAAGCTACACCTTC.

The chain couples TRBV9 to TRBJ2-1; TRBD2 matches at 8 bases. The CDR3 loop spans 17 amino acids. Losses at the gene ends were 0 bases for V and 6 bases for J; bases not matched to a gene: 11. The germline CDR1 and CDR2 sequences are SGDLS and YYNGEE. CDR3 DNA: TGTGCCAGCAGCGTAGCATGGGCGGGAGGTGGCGGCAATGAGCAGTTCTTC. Its translation is CASSVAWAGGGGNEQFF.

V is TRBV4-3 and J is TRBJ1-4; TRBD1 agrees at 7 bases. The V gene end was trimmed by 2 bases and the J gene end by 0 bases; junction bases not matched to a gene: 12. This CDR3 has 19 amino acids. Germline V gene sequence: CDR1 LGHNA, CDR2 YSLEER. CDR3 protein: CASSQSLDRASATNEKLFF. CDR3 sequence (DNA): TGCGCCAGCAGCCAATCCTTAGACAGGGCATCAGCAACTAATGAAAAACTGTTTTTT.

The chain couples TRBV10-3 to TRBJ2-7, with D hard to call. The CDR3 is 11 amino acids. Germline CDR1 is ENHRY and CDR2 is SYGVKD. The V end was cut by 5 bases, the J end by 1 base, with 3 bases between. CDR3 in amino acids: CAISQSYEQYF. As DNA, the CDR3 is TGTGCCATCAGTCAATCCTACGAGCAGTACTTC.

The chain links TRBV5-1 to TRBJ1-1; D is possibly TRBD1 (5 bases). V was cut by 4 bases and J by 11 bases, with 18 bases left in between. The CDR3 runs to 13 residues. Germline V gene sequence: CDR1 SGHRS, CDR2 YFSETQ. Here the CDR3 reads CASSLIQGGAAFF. In DNA, the CDR3 is TGCGCCAGCAGCCTGATCCAGGGAGGGGCGGCTTTCTTT.

The chain recombines TRBV11-2 with TRBJ1-5; possible D gene TRBD1, 6 bases. The V end was cut by 5 bases, the J end by 6 bases, with 11 bases between. CDR3 size: 13 residues. Germline V gene data show CDR1 as SGHAT and CDR2 as FQNNGV. CDR3 loop: CASSQHRAQPQHF. Written as DNA, the CDR3 is TGTGCCAGCAGCCAACACAGGGCTCAGCCCCAGCATTTT.

This chain links TRBV4-1 with TRBJ2-7; D is tentatively TRBD1 or TRBD2 (6 bases each). Germline CDR1 MGHRA, CDR2 YSYEKL. This CDR3 has 15 residues. V shed 4 bases and J shed 5 bases, with 18 bases lying between them. The CDR3 spells CASSPRDNSPHEQYF. In DNA form, the CDR3 reads TGCGCCAGCAGCCCGCGGGACAATTCACCTCACGAGCAGTACTTC.

The chain joins TRBV28 to TRBJ2-7; 13 positions agree with TRBD2. Trimming took 5 bases from V and 2 from J; bases not matched to a gene: 6. Germline loops: CDR1 MDHEN, CDR2 SYDVKM. The CDR3 is 16 amino acids. DNA for the CDR3: TGTGCCAGCAGTCCCCCGGGGACTAGCGGGACCTACGAGCAGTACTTC. The encoded protein is CASSPPGTSGTYEQYF.

The chain links TRBV7-9 to TRBJ1-1, with D uncertain. The CDR3 runs 14 residues. Germline CDR1 and CDR2: SEHNR and FQNEAQ (reference sequence). Trimming removed 5 bases from V and 2 bases from J, with 12 bases in between. The DNA of the CDR3 is TGTGCCAGCAGCGGCCGGACGGGTAACACTGAAGCTTTCTTT. It specifies CASSGRTGNTEAFF.